This record looks at one TCR beta chain sequence and its context. As yet, its antigen is unknown. The sample originates from a study of graft-versus-host responses after intestinal transplantation. The overall study: The whole recipient group had anti-thymocyte globulin induction followed by tacrolimus and steroids for roughly three years. General study results and limits: Elevated graft-versus-host to host-versus-graft clonal ratios in allografts were recorded for patients with graft-donor T cell macrochimerism. Recipient-marrow GvH clones were detected, some having first appeared in ileum or blood.

CDR3 length: 16 residues. From germline, CDR1 is MGHRA and CDR2 YSYEKL. V was pared by 4 bases and J by 2 bases, with 17 bases between. The repertoire was sequenced with immunoSEQ multiplex PCR; TCRdb's copy has only in-frame clones and lacks some. The sample carries some 45,000 clones, 85% to 95% recorded once. This TCR was recovered from a human patient who received an intestinal transplant, so some T cells may come from the graft donor. The material was PBMCs, obtained more than 310 days after intestinal transplant. The V call is TRBV4-1, the J call TRBJ1-2; D is undetermined. The CDR3 coding sequence is TGCGCCAGCAGCCCCCTGTGGATTCACACCAACTATGGCTACACCTTC. Protein sequence: CASSPLWIHTNYGYTF.